The TCR beta chain described here comes from a study of T cell changes during pregnancy in multiple sclerosis (dated by TCRdb to the late 2010s). About the full investigation: The study looked at changes in the T cell repertoire across pregnancy in women with multiple sclerosis.

Receptors were amplified or captured by the immunoSEQ multiplex PCR assay. TCRdb's version of the immuneACCESS table is confined to in-frame rearrangements and falls short of the full clone set. An unresolved V gene accounts for under half of the shortfall where checked; the remainder is of unknown origin. For this sample there are some 60,000 clones; approximately 90% appear just once. The ten largest account for 0.38% of the sample. From cysteine to phenylalanine, the CDR3 is 13 amino acids long. Just the 39-base CDR3 DNA is kept, in frame starting at base 1. This clone has just a few counts. Its antigen is unknown. Per-base quality was not reported, and no clone a single base away is much larger than it.

The receptor was derived from a female donor with multiple sclerosis, enrolled in a pregnancy study. Recombination joined TRBV21-1 with TRBJ2-4; the table names TRBD1, a call not compared with the DNA. TRBV21-1 corresponds to a pseudogene. Sequenced here: CD4+ T cells from peripheral blood mononuclear cells, sampled in the third trimester of pregnancy. DNA sequence: TGTGCCAGCGGACCCCTGGGGGCAAACATTCAGTACTTC. This encodes CASGPLGANIQYF.